Only one count was recorded for the clone carrying this T cell receptor (beta chain). Only in-frame clones appear in the TCRdb table, and some are missing; sequencing was by immunoSEQ multiplex PCR. The sample includes 50,000 to 65,000 clones, 82% seen only once; the top ten take around 3.8%. This specimen belongs to a study of OX40 agonist ivuxolimab in advanced cancers. Study at large: Ivuxolimab, an agonistic anti-OX40 (CD134) antibody, was given to patients. Ivuxolimab, which patients received intravenously every 2 weeks, was dosed at 0.01 to 10 mg/kg. Partial responses were recorded for three patients, including one with hepatocellular carcinoma and two with cutaneous melanoma.

Exclusion applied to patients with autoimmune disease history or systemic immunosuppression. The CDR3 totals 15 residues. CDR1 and CDR2 from the germline V gene are SGHRS and YFSETQ. With 4 bases removed from V and 6 bases from J, the gap between germline ends came to 16 bases. The origin of this receptor is an adult with an advanced solid tumor such as melanoma, head and neck, liver or kidney cancer. The source material was CD4+ or CD8+ T cells sorted from blood, sampled in a trial of the OX40 agonist ivuxolimab. This chain uses TRBV5-1 with TRBJ1-4, with D unresolved. CDR3 in amino acids: CASSLRGRRDEKLFF. CDR3 DNA sequence: TGCGCCAGCAGCCTACGGGGAAGAAGAGATGAAAAACTGTTTTTT.